This T cell receptor (beta chain) stems from a study of T cell changes during pregnancy in multiple sclerosis (dated by TCRdb to the late 2010s). For the wider study: Changes in the T cell repertoire over the course of pregnancy were examined in this study in women with multiple sclerosis.

According to the germline V gene, CDR1 reads SGHRS and CDR2 reads YFSETQ. At the junction V is shortened by 4 bases and J by 0 bases; bases outside the gene matches: 6. Inclusive of the bounding cysteine and phenylalanine, the CDR3 is 16 residues long. Here the CDR3 DNA is all that survives: 48 bases in frame from base 1. This clone was counted a few times. There is no known antigen for this receptor. The input lacks base qualities; no much larger clone sits a single base away. Receptor amplification or capture employed the immunoSEQ multiplex PCR assay. TCRdb retrieved this table from immuneACCESS and kept in-frame rearrangements only. Not all clones are present; in checked studies, unresolved V genes account for under half, and no reason is known for the remainder. This sample is represented by more than 40,000 clones; almost 95% of them were singletons. The leading ten clones occupy less than 5% of the sample.

The source is a female donor with multiple sclerosis, enrolled in a pregnancy study. Here the chain combines TRBV5-1 and TRBJ2-2; 7 middle bases align to TRBD1. The sample here was CD8+ T cells from peripheral blood mononuclear cells, taken in the first trimester of pregnancy. Read as DNA, the sequence is TGCGCCAGCAGCCCAACAGGGGCACCGAACACCGGGGAGCTGTTTTTT. Its protein product is CASSPTGAPNTGELFF. Extended through the reference TRBV5-1 and TRBJ2-2 proteins, this CDR3 yields the full variable domain: KAGVTQTPRYLIKTRGQQVTLSCSPISGHRSVSWYQQTPGQGLQFLFEYFSETQRNKGNFPGRFSGRQFSNSRSEMNVSTLELGDSALYLCASSPTGAPNTGELFFGEGSRLTVL.